This paragraph covers one T cell receptor beta chain sequence. This record belongs to a study of blood T cell repertoires in COVID-19. About the study: Samples representing acute and convalescent COVID-19 were sourced from the United States, Italy and Spain. PBMCs, B-cell-depleted T cells, or T cells were the source of the cDNA or gDNA that made up the material.

TCRdb's table, derived via immunoSEQ multiplex PCR, lists solely in-frame clones and lacks some. The data hold about 140,000 clones, with 84% observed a single time. The CDR3 length is 17 residues. The germline gives CDR1 SEHNR, CDR2 FQNEAQ (reference sequence). The ends were cut back, 2 bases at V and 4 bases at J, with 17 bases in the middle. The chain is built from TRBV7-9 and TRBJ2-2; perhaps TRBD1 as D (5 bases). This clonotype originated in a man aged 40-50 years with acute COVID-19. The sample comprised PBMCs or T cells enriched from blood (not recorded which). This CDR3 is CASSLNYVPGPTGELFF. CDR3 DNA: TGTGCCAGCAGCTTAAATTATGTGCCAGGGCCCACCGGGGAGCTGTTTTTT. The full variable domain, completed using reference TRBV7-9 and TRBJ2-2, is DTGVSQNPRHKITKRGQNVTFRCDPISEHNRLYWYRQTLGQGPEFLTYFQNEAQLEKSRLLSDRFSAERPKGSFSTLEIQRTEQGDSAMYLCASSLNYVPGPTGELFFGEGSRLTVL.